The entry below describes one TCR beta chain. Seattle participants joined during active infection and were tracked over time. Measured with immunoSEQ multiplex PCR; TCRdb has only the in-frame clones, and not every one. This table has some 260,000 clones, roughly 88% appearing once. The data are from a study of blood T cell repertoires in COVID-19. The V gene end was trimmed by 4 bases and the J gene end by 0 bases; junction bases not matched to a gene: 7. This CDR3 is built from 17 residues. Germline-derived CDR1 and CDR2 are SGHDT and YYEEEE. What was sequenced was peripheral blood. The rearrangement links TRBV5-6 to TRBJ2-5; 12 bases align to TRBD2. This TCR was sampled from a woman in her twenties or thirties with COVID-19, enrolled during active disease. The CDR3 DNA reads as TGTGCCAGCAGCGCGGGACTAGCGGGCCCGTACCAAGAGACCCAGTACTTC. Amino acids: CASSAGLAGPYQETQYF.